Below, one TCR beta chain is given with its context. Germline lookup yields CDR1 MDHEN and CDR2 SYDVKM. The CDR3 runs 13 residues. Trimming stripped 8 bases from V and 6 bases from J, with 14 bases between. These data belong to a study of blood T cell repertoires in COVID-19. Study summary: COVID-19 samples from acute and convalescent phases originated in the United States, Italy and Spain.

TCRdb keeps only in-frame clones here, not all; method: immunoSEQ multiplex PCR. Of about 49,000 clones in the sample, over 70% were seen once. Input material: peripheral blood. The rearrangement links TRBV28 to TRBJ2-1; no reliable D call. The clonotype was recovered from an elderly woman with COVID-19, enrolled during active disease. The CDR3: CASSIWAINEQFF. CDR3 bases: TGTGCCAGCTCTATTTGGGCCATCAATGAGCAGTTCTTC.